This T cell receptor (beta chain) came from a study of blood T cell repertoires in COVID-19. All enrollees were about 18 to 95 years old and from some 24 US areas. Participants reported their clinical history, and cohort assignment relied on those reports. As originally analysed: Amplification of reference gene primers provided the estimated nucleated cell counts. The protocol was immunoSEQ multiplex PCR, while the TCRdb copy is restricted to in-frame clones and leaves out a portion. V, J and clone size derive from that table, while D and trimming were established from the DNA sequence. The sample lists roughly 220,000 clones, 85% to 90% occurring once. The sequenced sample consisted of PBMCs or T cells enriched from blood (not recorded which). The receptor comes from a woman aged 45-65 years with acute COVID-19.

CDR3 protein: CASSTSPSGQETQYF. In DNA form, the CDR3 reads TGTGCCAGCAGCACTTCGCCTAGCGGACAAGAGACCCAGTACTTC. The chain recombines TRBV7-2 with TRBJ2-5, with 7 bases matching TRBD2. The J segment lost 2 bases and the V segment lost 5 bases, leaving 8 bases of the junction unmatched. The CDR3 loop spans 15 amino acids. Germline values: CDR1 SGHTA, CDR2 FQGNSA.